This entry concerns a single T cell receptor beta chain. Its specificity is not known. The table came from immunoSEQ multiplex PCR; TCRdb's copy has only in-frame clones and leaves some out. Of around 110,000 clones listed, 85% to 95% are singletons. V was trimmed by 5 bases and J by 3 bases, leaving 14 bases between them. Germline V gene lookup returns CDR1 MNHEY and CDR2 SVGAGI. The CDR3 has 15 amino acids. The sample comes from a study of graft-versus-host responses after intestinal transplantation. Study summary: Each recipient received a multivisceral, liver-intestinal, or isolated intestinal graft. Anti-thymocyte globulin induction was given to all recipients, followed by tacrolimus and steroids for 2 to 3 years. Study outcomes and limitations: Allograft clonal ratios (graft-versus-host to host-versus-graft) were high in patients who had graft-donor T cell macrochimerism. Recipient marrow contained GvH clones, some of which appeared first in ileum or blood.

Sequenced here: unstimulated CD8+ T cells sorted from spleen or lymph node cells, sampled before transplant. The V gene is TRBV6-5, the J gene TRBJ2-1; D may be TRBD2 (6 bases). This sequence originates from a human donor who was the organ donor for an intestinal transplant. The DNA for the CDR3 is TGTGCCAGCAGTGTCCCCGGGAGTCTCTACAATGAGCAGTTCTTC. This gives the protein CASSVPGSLYNEQFF.